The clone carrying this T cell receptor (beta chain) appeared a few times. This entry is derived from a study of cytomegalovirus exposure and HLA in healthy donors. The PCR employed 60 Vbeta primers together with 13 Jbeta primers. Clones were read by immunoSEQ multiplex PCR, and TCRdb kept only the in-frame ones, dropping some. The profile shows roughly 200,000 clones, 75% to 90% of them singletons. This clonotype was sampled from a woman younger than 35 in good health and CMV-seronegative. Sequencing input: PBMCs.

The CDR3 loop reads CASSEPRTTGRNTEAFF. For the CDR3, the DNA is TGCGCCAGCAGTGAGCCGAGGACGACAGGGAGGAACACTGAAGCTTTCTTT. J is TRBJ1-1 and V is TRBV10-1, with 7 bases matching TRBD1. Germline CDR1 and CDR2: WNHNN and SYGVQD (reference sequence). This CDR3 has 17 amino acids. The J segment lost 1 base and the V segment lost 2 bases, leaving 10 bases of the junction unmatched.